The 2 T cell receptor beta chains in this list originate from one sample, sequenced in a study of blood T cell repertoires in COVID-19 (dated by TCRdb to about 2020). Library preparation employed the immunoSEQ multiplex PCR assay. TCRdb mirrors the immuneACCESS table, restricted to in-frame sequences. Some clones are absent from its copies; in checked studies, under half trace to an unresolved V gene, and the reason for the others is unknown. The sample data list some 73,000 clones, and 85% of these were observed just once. 8.5% to 10% of the sample lies in the top ten. Sequenced input: peripheral blood. These receptors came from a man between 50 and 59 years old with COVID-19, enrolled during active disease.

J is TRBJ2-1 and V is TRBV5-1; TRBD2 agrees at 7 bases. The CDR3 has 15 residues. Trimming at V came to 3 bases and at J to 0 bases, leaving 3 bases not matched to a gene. Per the germline V gene, CDR1 is SGHRS and CDR2 is YFSETQ. The CDR3 sequence: CASSYIAGSYNEQFF. CDR3 coding DNA: TGCGCCAGCAGCTATATAGCGGGCTCCTACAATGAGCAGTTCTTC.

The J gene is TRBJ2-7, the V gene TRBV10-2, with TRBD1 identical over 11 bases. CDR1 and CDR2 from the germline V gene are WSHSY and SAAADI. The CDR3 totals 14 residues. V trimming: 2 bases; J trimming: 4 bases; junction bases outside the gene matches: 1. The DNA of the CDR3 is TGCGCCAGCAGTGAGGGGACAGGGGGTTACGAGCAGTACTTC. This sequence encodes CASSEGTGGYEQYF.